The 26 T cell receptor beta chains in this list originate from one sample, sequenced in a study of beta chain features in type 1 diabetes (dated by TCRdb to 2017 to 2018). Libraries were constructed by the immunoSEQ multiplex PCR assay. All of the isolated RNA was reverse transcribed with the High Capacity cDNA Reverse Transcription Kit, so expressed TCRB transcripts were sequenced. Sourced from immuneACCESS, this table was stored by TCRdb with only in-frame sequences that have V and J called. A share of the clones is absent; for the studies checked, an unresolved V gene accounts for under half, and the remainder has no known explanation. The table for this sample lists under 500,000 clones; about 32% of them were counted only once. Clones ranked in the top ten supply more than 0.055% of the sample. The sequencing sample was made of naive CD4+ T cells from blood. The cell subset or site tag for this specimen amounts to: true naive CD4+ T cells. Source of these receptors: a man between 18 and 35 years old in good health.

The rearrangement uses TRBV29-1 and TRBJ1-1; weak D call: TRBD1 (6 bases). Per germline, CDR1 SQVTM and CDR2 ANQGSEA. The CDR3 length is 15 residues. V was trimmed by 1 base and J by 4 bases, leaving 16 bases between them. The CDR3, as DNA: TGCAGCGTTGAAGCACACAGGGCCGGGGTCACTGAAGCTTTCTTT. Amino acids: CSVEAHRAGVTEAFF.

This clone has only a few counts. The V gene is TRBV7-9, the J gene TRBJ1-1, with TRBD1 as a possible D gene (5 bases). Trimming pared 0 bases from V and 5 bases from J, leaving 10 bases between. CDR1 is SEHNR and CDR2 is FQNEAQ in the germline V gene (reference sequence). This CDR3 contains 14 residues. The chain's CDR3 is CASSLALRGTEAFF. CDR3 nucleotide sequence: TGTGCCAGCAGCTTAGCGCTTAGGGGAACTGAAGCTTTCTTT. Based on the CDR3 plus reference TRBV7-9 and TRBJ1-1, the full variable domain is DTGVSQNPRHKITKRGQNVTFRCDPISEHNRLYWYRQTLGQGPEFLTYFQNEAQLEKSRLLSDRFSAERPKGSFSTLEIQRTEQGDSAMYLCASSLALRGTEAFFGQGTRLTVV.

V usage is TRBV7-2 and J usage is TRBJ2-1, with TRBD2 matching 8 bases. The CDR3 runs 16 residues. Germline V gene sequence: CDR1 SGHTA, CDR2 FQGNSA. The V segment lost 5 bases and the J segment 0 bases; nucleotides outside the gene matches: 6. This chain's CDR3 is CASSPWTSSSYNEQFF. CDR3 DNA sequence: TGTGCCAGCAGCCCGTGGACTAGCAGCTCCTACAATGAGCAGTTCTTC.

This clone occurred a few times. The V gene is TRBV13, the J gene TRBJ2-1; no definite D call. Germline CDR1 is PRHDT and CDR2 is FYEKMQ (reference sequence). The CDR3 is 14 residues long. Trimming left V 3 bases short and J 5 bases short, with 11 bases between. The CDR3 is CASSFVRMDNEQFF. The CDR3 DNA sequence: TGTGCCAGCAGCTTTGTACGGATGGACAATGAGCAGTTCTTC.

This chain links TRBV6-1 with TRBJ2-7, with 7 bases identical to TRBD1. The germline V gene encodes CDR1 MNHNS and CDR2 SASEGT. The CDR3 is 15 amino acids. J gave up 8 bases and V 7 bases, and 17 bases lay outside the gene matches. The CDR3 here is CASIPLTGIIRKQYF. Here the CDR3 DNA reads TGTGCCAGCATCCCGCTGACAGGGATTATACGGAAGCAGTACTTC.

About this clone itself: Other DNA sequences in this sample translate to the same CDR3. V is TRBV30 and J is TRBJ2-3; no definite D call. V lost 0 bases and J lost 4, with 2 bases in between. CDR3 length: 11 amino acids. The germline CDR1 and CDR2 sequences are GTSNPN and SVGIG (reference sequence). CDR3: CAWSVPDTQYF. The CDR3 coding sequence is TGTGCCTGGAGTGTTCCAGATACGCAGTATTTT.

In its sample, this clone was seen a few times. The rearrangement links TRBV9 to TRBJ1-5; D might be TRBD1 (6 bases). Germline lookup yields CDR1 SGDLS and CDR2 YYNGEE. With 3 bases removed from V and 2 bases from J, the gap between germline ends came to 6 bases. CDR3 length: 13 residues. CDR3 residues: CASSGQGNQPQHF. The CDR3 DNA follows: TGTGCCAGCAGCGGACAGGGCAATCAGCCCCAGCATTTT.

This clone has only one observation. This rearrangement joins TRBV5-1 to TRBJ2-5; D may correspond to TRBD1 or TRBD2 (5 bases each). The ends were cut back, 4 bases at V and 2 bases at J, with 15 bases in the middle. Germline V gene data show CDR1 as SGHRS and CDR2 as YFSETQ. The CDR3 spans 15 residues. This chain's CDR3 is CASSPLGVGQETQYF. As DNA, the CDR3 is TGCGCCAGCAGCCCCTTGGGGGTTGGGCAAGAGACCCAGTACTTC.

The chain uses TRBV4-2 and TRBJ2-1; tentatively, D is TRBD2 (5 bases). CDR1 and CDR2 from the germline V gene are LGHNA and YNFKEQ. Trimming stripped 2 bases from V and 5 bases from J, with 16 bases between. The CDR3 extends over 16 amino acids. CDR3 sequence (DNA): TGTGCCAGCAGCCAAAAACCGCCGGGAAGTCACAATGAGCAGTTCTTC. Protein: CASSQKPPGSHNEQFF.

The chain employs TRBV7-2 and TRBJ2-1, with TRBD2 as a possible D gene (6 bases). Trimming pared 5 bases from V and 8 bases from J, leaving 16 bases between. Germline V gene lookup returns CDR1 SGHTA and CDR2 FQGNSA. The CDR3 contains 14 residues. The CDR3 region has the DNA TGTGCCAGCAGCCGCGAGGGAGGAGTAGATGAGCAGTTCTTC. Translating it yields CASSREGGVDEQFF.

The sample holds a few counts of this clone. The CDR3 nucleotides read TGTGCCAGCACGGACAGGGTCTATGGCTACACCTTC. This translates into CASTDRVYGYTF. V gene TRBV6-5 combines with J gene TRBJ1-2; the match to TRBD1 covers 8 bases. Trimming cost V 7 bases and J 4 bases; bases outside gene matches: 2. The CDR3 runs to 12 residues. Germline CDR1 and CDR2: MNHEY and SVGAGI.

This chain links TRBV5-1 with TRBJ2-3, with TRBD2 identical over 8 bases. CDR3 length equals 14 residues. The germline gives CDR1 SGHRS, CDR2 YFSETQ. The J segment lost 5 bases and the V segment lost 2 bases, leaving 4 bases of the junction unmatched. The CDR3 loop is CASSFSSGQDTQYF. In DNA form, the CDR3 reads TGCGCCAGCAGCTTTTCTAGCGGGCAAGATACGCAGTATTTT.

This clone has just one count. This chain links TRBV7-2 with TRBJ2-1; TRBD2 matches at 10 bases. CDR3 length: 18 residues. Trimming at V came to 4 bases and at J to 1 base, leaving 10 bases not matched to a gene. From germline, CDR1 is SGHTA and CDR2 FQGNSA. CDR3: CASSSRTSGIYSYNEQFF. The CDR3 coding sequence is TGTGCCAGCAGCTCCCGGACTAGCGGCATCTATTCCTACAATGAGCAGTTCTTC.

This clone was detected only a few times. The rearrangement joins TRBV29-1 to TRBJ2-1; 8 positions match TRBD2. V lost 4 bases and J lost 4; bases outside the gene matches: 9. Germline CDR1 SQVTM, CDR2 ANQGSEA. This CDR3 region has 15 residues. The CDR3 bases are TGCAGCGTTGTCACTACTGGCGGGAGGTACAATGAGCAGTTCTTC. This codes for CSVVTTGGRYNEQFF.

This clone was detected only once. The genes are TRBV4-3 and TRBJ1-1; TRBD1 is a possible D gene (5 bases). The CDR3 runs 12 residues. Germline V gives CDR1 LGHNA, CDR2 YSLEER. Trimming took 0 bases from V and 10 from J, leaving 9 bases between them. The CDR3 loop reads CASSQDRGAAFF. The CDR3 region has the DNA TGCGCCAGCAGCCAAGATCGCGGGGCAGCTTTCTTT.

V is TRBV29-1 and J is TRBJ2-1, with 9 bases matching TRBD2. The CDR3 covers 17 residues. V was pared by 3 bases and J by 4 bases, with 13 bases of the junction left unmatched. Looked up from germline, CDR1 is SQVTM and CDR2 is ANQGSEA. For the CDR3, the DNA is TGCAGCGTTGATCGGACAGGACCACTAGCGGGTTACAATGAGCAGTTCTTC. It is translated as CSVDRTGPLAGYNEQFF.

V usage is TRBV11-2 and J usage is TRBJ2-7, with D hard to call. Germline V gene data show CDR1 as SGHAT and CDR2 as FQNNGV. V was trimmed by 5 bases and J by 3 bases, leaving 8 bases between them. This CDR3 is 12 amino acids long. The CDR3 is CASSTTVYEQYF. In nucleotides, the CDR3 is TGTGCCAGCAGCACAACGGTCTACGAGCAGTACTTC.

This clone turned up a few times. The rearrangement links TRBV29-1 to TRBJ2-3; 7 bases line up with TRBD1. CDR1 and CDR2 (germline): SQVTM, ANQGSEA. This CDR3 comprises 16 residues. V lost 4 bases to trimming and J lost 4 bases; unmatched junction nucleotides: 14. This chain's CDR3 is CSVVPFGTVPPDTQYF. CDR3 in DNA: TGCAGCGTTGTCCCATTCGGGACAGTTCCCCCAGATACGCAGTATTTT.

This rearrangement joins TRBV5-1 to TRBJ2-3; maybe TRBD1 (5 bases). In germline, CDR1 is SGHRS, CDR2 YFSETQ. The CDR3 is 14 residues long. Trimming took 2 bases from V and 2 from J, leaving 9 bases between them. CDR3 in amino acids: CASSFKGPTDTQYF. As DNA, the CDR3 is TGCGCCAGCAGCTTTAAGGGGCCCACAGATACGCAGTATTTT.

This clone has more than one count but fewer than ten. The rearrangement links TRBV7-9 to TRBJ1-2; D possibly corresponds to TRBD1 (6 bases). The CDR3 has 15 residues. Germline values: CDR1 SEHNR, CDR2 FQNEAQ (reference sequence). The V end was cut by 0 bases, the J end by 4 bases, with 12 bases between. The chain's CDR3 is CASSLAGAPGYGYTF. The CDR3 DNA reads as TGTGCCAGCAGCTTAGCGGGGGCTCCTGGCTATGGCTACACCTTC.

The chain employs TRBV15 and TRBJ1-2; no firm D call. CDR1 and CDR2 from the germline V gene are LNHNV and YYDKDF (reference sequence). Trimming left V 1 base short and J 8 bases short, with 8 bases between. The length of the CDR3 is 12 residues. This chain's CDR3 is CATSRGDGGYTF. In DNA form, the CDR3 reads TGTGCCACCAGCAGAGGAGATGGGGGCTACACCTTC.

The chain has TRBV30 and TRBJ2-7, with 9 nucleotides matching TRBD1. The germline V gene encodes CDR1 GTSNPN and CDR2 SVGIG (reference sequence). This CDR3 region has 15 residues. V shed 0 bases, J shed 7 bases, and the junction held 10 bases outside the gene matches. In DNA form, the CDR3 reads TGTGCCTGGAGTGTAACCGGGACAGGGCCCAGGGAGCAGTACTTC. Protein: CAWSVTGTGPREQYF.

About this clone: The sample carries other DNA sequences with the same CDR3. This sequence joins TRBV9 and TRBJ2-5; the D is unclear. V was cut by 2 bases and J by 5 bases, with 7 bases left in between. Germline values: CDR1 SGDLS, CDR2 YYNGEE. The CDR3 runs to 12 residues. The CDR3 reads CASSVGEETQYF. Written as DNA, the CDR3 is TGTGCCAGCAGCGTTGGAGAGGAGACCCAGTACTTC.

CDR3 in DNA: TGCAGCGTTGAAACCCGCGCTATCAACACTGAAGCTTTCTTT. Protein product: CSVETRAINTEAFF. This rearrangement joins TRBV29-1 to TRBJ1-1; D remains unclear. Germline V gene lookup returns CDR1 SQVTM and CDR2 ANQGSEA. V was trimmed by 2 bases and J by 2 bases, leaving 12 bases between them. The CDR3 covers 14 residues.

This clone has a handful of counts. The chain recombines TRBV9 with TRBJ1-3; D not certain. Germline V gene sequence: CDR1 SGDLS, CDR2 YYNGEE. The CDR3 runs to 14 residues. The V gene lost 6 bases and the J gene lost 0 bases, with 10 bases spanning the gap. CDR3 nucleotide sequence: TGTGCCAGCACTAACCGCTCCTCTGGAAACACCATATATTTT. Its translation is CASTNRSSGNTIYF.

V is TRBV7-2 and J is TRBJ2-7, with unresolved D. Trimming took off 7 bases at V and 6 bases at J, with 16 bases between the two ends. The germline V gene encodes CDR1 SGHTA and CDR2 FQGNSA. The CDR3 has 13 amino acids. The CDR3 nucleotides are TGTGCCAGCACCCCCGAGATAGGGCCCGAGCAGTACTTC. It translates to CASTPEIGPEQYF. Full variable domain (remainder filled in from reference TRBV7-2 and TRBJ2-7): GAGVSQSPSNKVTEKGKDVELRCDPISGHTALYWYRQSLGQGLEFLIYFQGNSAPDKSGLPSDRFSAERTGGSVSTLTIQRTQQEDSAVYLCASTPEIGPEQYFGPGTRLTVT.